Listed below are T cell receptor beta chains from one sample, sequenced in a study of shared clonotypes between healthy human individuals. This table comes from immunoSEQ multiplex PCR, and its TCRdb copy is limited to in-frame clones, with some not included. There are 2.3 million or so clones in the sample; 85% to 95% occur only once, and about 0.39% lies in the top ten. Material: naive CD4+ T cells from PBMCs. The receptors originated from a man aged 18 to 29 in good health. Some clones in this sample may be carry-over from other donors' samples. Both conserved end residues are part of each CDR3. The order of the fields is D gene, J gene, V gene, clone size, CDR3 DNA, CDR3 protein. The D gene is left open where the match is weak. Clone size appears in some rows only: once, few, many, or a class for an expanded clone.

>TRBD2|TRBJ2-3|TRBV27|-
TGTGCCAGCAGACCAGGAGACGGGAGGGCCCGCACAGATACGCAGTATTTT
CASRPGDGRARTDTQYF
>TRBD1|TRBJ1-2|TRBV9|-
TGTGCCAGCAGCGTACCAGGGACAGGGGGCTATGGCTACACCTTC
CASSVPGTGGYGYTF
>-|TRBJ1-1|TRBV27|-
TGTGCCAGCAAAGCGAACACTGAAGCTTTCTTT
CASKANTEAFF
>-|TRBJ2-1|TRBV18|-
TGTGCCAGCTCACCCGAGAGGGAGCAGTTCTTC
CASSPEREQFF
>-|TRBJ1-4|TRBV5-1|-
TGCGCCAGCAGCTTGCGGGGGGCAAATGAAAAACTGTTTTTT
CASSLRGANEKLFF
>-|TRBJ1-5|TRBV7-8|-
TGTGCCAGCAGCTTACCGGGTTATAATCAGCCCCAGCATTTT
CASSLPGYNQPQHF
>TRBD1|TRBJ2-7|TRBV25-1|-
TGTGCCAGCAGTGCCCCAGGGGGCGGCAACGAGCAGTACTTC
CASSAPGGGNEQYF
>-|TRBJ2-4|TRBV21-1|-
TGTGCCAGCAGCAAAATAAGATGGGGGCTAGCGGGAGTTACCAAAAACATTCAGTACTTC
CASSKIRWGLAGVTKNIQYF
>-|TRBJ1-6|TRBV4-3|-
TGCGCCAGCAGCCAAGATCTGCAGGGATGGAATTCACCCCTCCACTTT
CASSQDLQGWNSPLHF
>-|TRBJ2-2|TRBV5-1|-
TGCGCCAGCAGCTTGTTCGGGGGTGGCACCGGGGAGCTGTTTTTT
CASSLFGGGTGELFF
>-|TRBJ1-5|TRBV7-8|-
TGTGCCAGCAGCTTAGAAACCAGGGTTGGTCGCAATCAGCCCCAGCATTTT
CASSLETRVGRNQPQHF
>TRBD2|TRBJ2-1|TRBV7-3|-
TGTGCCAGCAGCCCGGGACTAACAGAAATTTACAATGAGCAGTTCTTC
CASSPGLTEIYNEQFF
>-|TRBJ1-1|TRBV5-4|-
TGTGCCAGCAGCCACCCCCAGGCAGGGAACACTGAAGCTTTCTTT
CASSHPQAGNTEAFF
>TRBD1|TRBJ2-7|TRBV7-9|-
TGTGCCAGCAGCCGGGACAGGGGATCTTACGAGCAGTACTTC
CASSRDRGSYEQYF
>-|TRBJ2-5|TRBV5-1|-
TGCGCCAGCAGCCGGACCAGGGAGACCCAGTACTTC
CASSRTRETQYF
>TRBD2|TRBJ2-1|TRBV10-3|-
TGTGCCATCAGTGAGGGACTAGCGGGAGTGTCTGAGCAGTTCTTC
CAISEGLAGVSEQFF
>-|TRBJ2-5|TRBV6-1|-
TGTGCCAGCAGTGAACGACGGGAACTGACCCAGTACTTC
CASSERRELTQYF
>TRBD1|TRBJ1-2|TRBV28|-
TGTGCCAGCAGTCCCACGGGACAGTACTATGGCTACACCTTC
CASSPTGQYYGYTF
>-|TRBJ2-6|TRBV20-1|-
TGCAGTGCACGAGGGGCCAACGTCCTGACTTTC
CSARGANVLTF
>-|TRBJ2-5|TRBV2|-
TGTGCCAGCCCCGGCAGCAGGGACCAAGAGACCCAGTACTTC
CASPGSRDQETQYF
>-|TRBJ1-2|TRBV28|-
TGTGCCAGCAGTGACTATGGCTACACCTTC
CASSDYGYTF
>TRBD1|TRBJ1-5|TRBV2|-
TGTGCCAGCAGTGAAGTAACAGGGGGTGACGGCAATCAGCCCCAGCATTTT
CASSEVTGGDGNQPQHF
>-|TRBJ2-7|TRBV14|-
TGTGCCAGCAGCCAAGTCGACCGGGACAACTCCTACGAGCAGTACTTC
CASSQVDRDNSYEQYF
>-|TRBJ1-1|TRBV6-5|-
TGTGCCAGCACCACTCAGGGCACTGAAGCTTTCTTT
CASTTQGTEAFF
>-|TRBJ2-7|TRBV4-1|-
TGCGCCAGCAGCCAAGTACAGGGATTTCCTAACGAGCAGTACTTC
CASSQVQGFPNEQYF
>-|TRBJ1-2|TRBV28|-
TGTGCCAGCAGTTTATCCGGGTCCGGCGGCTACACCTTC
CASSLSGSGGYTF
>TRBD1|TRBJ2-7|TRBV5-1|-
TGCGCCAGCCCCACGGGACAGGGATTCTCCTACGAGCAGTACTTC
CASPTGQGFSYEQYF
>-|TRBJ2-7|TRBV6-5|-
TGTGCCAGCACTATCGATGGAGTCCACGAGCAGTACTTC
CASTIDGVHEQYF
>-|TRBJ2-7|TRBV7-3|-
TGTGCCAGCAGCTCGACACCTGGCGGCAACCAGTACTTC
CASSSTPGGNQYF
>-|TRBJ1-5|TRBV28|-
TGTGCCAGCAGTTTAGCCGGATCCTTCAATCAGCCCCAGCATTTT
CASSLAGSFNQPQHF
>-|TRBJ2-3|TRBV7-9|-
TGTGCCAGCAGCTTTTCAGGAGTTGTAGATACGCAGTATTTT
CASSFSGVVDTQYF
>-|TRBJ2-2|TRBV5-1|-
TGCGCCAGCAGCTTGGCGGGCAGAAACACCGGGGAGCTGTTTTTT
CASSLAGRNTGELFF
>-|TRBJ1-2|TRBV11-1|-
TGTGCCAGCAGCTTACAGGGAACTGATGGCTACACCTTC
CASSLQGTDGYTF
>TRBD1|TRBJ1-5|TRBV7-2|-
TGTGCCAGCACCCTCGGGACAGGACTCAATCAGCCCCAGCATTTT
CASTLGTGLNQPQHF
>-|TRBJ2-1|TRBV13|-
TGTGCCAGCAGCTTAGAAGGCGGGAACACCTACAATGAGCAGTTCTTC
CASSLEGGNTYNEQFF
>TRBD2|TRBJ2-1|TRBV30|-
TGTGCCTGGGGGGGCGGACTAGCGGGCAACAATGAGCAGTTCTTC
CAWGGGLAGNNEQFF
>TRBD2|TRBJ2-1|TRBV7-2|once
TGTGCCAGCAGCTTGCCGGTGAGCGGGAGATTTTCCTACAATGAGCAGTTCTTC
CASSLPVSGRFSYNEQFF
>-|TRBJ1-2|TRBV28|-
TGTGCCAGCAGTTTCGTCTCCGGTCCCGGACAGTATGGCTACACCTTC
CASSFVSGPGQYGYTF
>TRBD2|TRBJ2-5|TRBV6-1|-
TGTGCCAGCAGGAGACTAGCGGGAGGGCAGGAGACCCAGTACTTC
CASRRLAGGQETQYF
>TRBD2|TRBJ2-1|TRBV29-1|-
TGCAGCGTTGCTAGCGGGACGCCGAGCTCCTACAATGAGCAGTTCTTC
CSVASGTPSSYNEQFF
>-|TRBJ1-2|TRBV7-8|-
TGTGCCAGCTCCCACGGCTGGCCTAGGGTCTATGGCTACACCTTC
CASSHGWPRVYGYTF
>-|TRBJ2-2|TRBV2|-
TGTGCCAGCAGTGGCCTTCAGGGGCGAACCGGGGAGCTGTTTTTT
CASSGLQGRTGELFF
>TRBD2|TRBJ2-5|TRBV9|-
TGTGCCAGCAGCGTGACTAGCGGGGGAGTAGGGACCCAGTACTTC
CASSVTSGGVGTQYF
>-|TRBJ1-4|TRBV5-1|-
TGCGCCAGCGGATACGGTTCCACTAATGAAAAACTGTTTTTT
CASGYGSTNEKLFF
>-|TRBJ2-3|TRBV11-3|-
TGTGCCAGCAGCACCCACACCGCAGATACGCAGTATTTT
CASSTHTADTQYF
>TRBD2|TRBJ2-2|TRBV27|once
TGTGCCAGCAGTTTACGGGGGGCTGGACTAGCGGGAGGGGAGAGGACCGGGGAGCTGTTTTTT
CASSLRGAGLAGGERTGELFF
>-|TRBJ2-5|TRBV29-1|once
TGCAGCGTTGTAAGAGAGACCCAGTACTTC
CSVVRETQYF
>-|TRBJ1-5|TRBV7-2|-
TGTGCCAGCAGCTTCCATCAGGGGTATCAGCCCCAGCATTTT
CASSFHQGYQPQHF
>-|TRBJ2-7|TRBV5-4|-
TGTGCCAGCAGTCGGACCTACGAGCAGTACTTC
CASSRTYEQYF
>TRBD1|TRBJ2-7|TRBV10-2|-
TGCGCCAGCAGAAGACAGGGGCAAATAGGGGAGCAGTACTTC
CASRRQGQIGEQYF
>-|TRBJ2-5|TRBV27|-
TGTGCCAGCAGTTACGGACAAGCAGAGACCCAGTACTTC
CASSYGQAETQYF
>-|TRBJ2-5|TRBV4-2|-
TGTGCCAGCAGCTTCGAGGGCTCGGGCATGGTGGTGGAGACCCAGTACTTC
CASSFEGSGMVVETQYF
>TRBD1|TRBJ1-5|TRBV30|-
TGTGCCTGGAACAGGGGGTACAATCAGCCCCAGCATTTT
CAWNRGYNQPQHF
>TRBD2|TRBJ2-1|TRBV9|-
TGTGCCAGCAGCGTACTAGCGGGAGTGGGTGAGCAGTTCTTC
CASSVLAGVGEQFF
>-|TRBJ1-2|TRBV6-1|-
TGTGCCAGCAGTGTCCGGGACACCAACTATGGCTACACCTTC
CASSVRDTNYGYTF
>-|TRBJ1-1|TRBV14|-
TGTGCCAGCAGCCAAGTATTGAACACTGAAGCTTTCTTT
CASSQVLNTEAFF
>TRBD2|TRBJ2-2|TRBV4-2|-
TGTGCCAGCAGCCGGGAGACTAGCGGGAGGGCTAACACCGGGGAGCTGTTTTTT
CASSRETSGRANTGELFF
>-|TRBJ1-3|TRBV6-5|-
TGTGCCAGCAGTTACTCATCCCCCGACACAGGAAACACCATATATTTT
CASSYSSPDTGNTIYF
>-|TRBJ2-3|TRBV4-2|-
TGTGCCAGCAGCCAAACAAGGGACTCGCAAAGCACAGATACGCAGTATTTT
CASSQTRDSQSTDTQYF